The rows below give T cell receptor beta chains drawn from one sample of a study of regulatory T cells in long-lasting Graves disease. MiXCR, applied by TCRdb to the multiplex PCR reads, yields one record per CDR3 protein. The sample lists some 370,000 distinct CDR3 sequences; 23% were seen once. The specimen was peripheral blood mononuclear cells (PBMCs), collected when the disease was refractory, from a patient treated with antithyroid drugs. The receptor source for this set is a woman aged 40 to 55 with Graves disease. Both conserved end residues are part of each CDR3. The order of the fields is clone size, D gene, V gene, J gene, CDR3 protein, CDR3 DNA. D genes are given only for firm matches. Clone size is shown for a subset of rows, as once, few, many or a class of expanded clone.

few	NA	TRBV28	TRBJ1-3	CASSRLAGSGNTIYF	TGTGCCAGCAGCCGGTTGGCAGGCTCTGGAAACACCATATATTTT
NA	TRBD2	TRBV7-2	TRBJ2-5	CASSQTKRLAGGQETQYF	TGTGCCAGCAGCCAGACTAAAAGGCTAGCGGGAGGCCAAGAGACCCAGTACTTC
many	NA	TRBV2	TRBJ1-5	CASSVVGTTNQPQHF	TGTGCCAGCAGTGTAGTCGGGACTACTAATCAGCCCCAGCATTTT
NA	NA	TRBV6-1	TRBJ1-4	CASTDTLEGEKLFF	TGTGCCAGCACCGATACACTCGAGGGTGAAAAACTGTTTTTT
few	TRBD1	TRBV6-1	TRBJ2-7	CASRTGQGAYEQYF	TGTGCCAGCAGGACAGGACAGGGGGCCTACGAGCAGTACTTC
NA	NA	TRBV10-2	TRBJ1-1	CASSESVGDHTEAFF	TGCGCCAGCAGTGAGTCTGTGGGGGATCACACTGAAGCTTTCTTT
many	TRBD2	TRBV7-8	TRBJ2-7	CASSLRTSGVYEQYF	TGTGCCAGCAGCCTCCGGACTAGCGGTGTCTACGAGCAGTACTTC
many	TRBD2	TRBV9	TRBJ2-2	CASSVAVSGNDNTGELFF	TGTGCCAGCAGCGTAGCGGTTAGCGGGAACGACAACACCGGGGAGCTGTTTTTT
few	NA	TRBV7-9	TRBJ1-1	CASSSPSGLGDTEAFF	TGTGCCAGCAGCTCCCCGTCGGGCTTGGGGGACACTGAAGCTTTCTTT
few	TRBD1	TRBV6-9	TRBJ1-1	CASSYWGQGARNTEAFF	TGTGCCAGCAGTTACTGGGGACAGGGGGCGCGGAACACTGAAGCTTTCTTT
NA	NA	TRBV5-6	TRBJ1-1	CASSPLGDTNTEAFF	TGTGCCAGCAGCCCGCTAGGGGACACAAACACTGAAGCTTTCTTT
many	TRBD1	TRBV2	TRBJ2-7	CASRDRGNSYEQYF	TGTGCCAGCAGGGACAGGGGGAACTCCTACGAGCAGTACTTC
NA	NA	TRBV5-6	TRBJ1-2	CASSLAAGRREGYGYTF	TGTGCCAGCAGCTTGGCTGCGGGGCGGCGGGAAGGCTATGGCTACACCTTC
NA	NA	TRBV4-1	TRBJ1-2	CASSHLWIQSLPRNYGYTF	TGCGCCAGCAGCCACCTTTGGATCCAGTCACTACCTCGTAACTATGGCTACACCTTC
NA	TRBD2	TRBV2	TRBJ2-7	CASSLASLSSGYYEQYF	TGTGCCAGCAGCTTGGCCTCTTTGTCTAGCGGTTACTACGAGCAGTACTTC
many	TRBD2	TRBV6-1	TRBJ2-2	CASSETSGSRTGELFF	TGTGCCAGCAGTGAGACTAGCGGGAGTCGGACCGGGGAGCTGTTTTTT
once	NA	TRBV3-1	TRBJ1-5	CASSQVPGGNQPQHF	TGTGCCAGCAGCCAAGTACCAGGGGGCAATCAGCCCCAGCATTTT
few	NA	TRBV20-1	TRBJ2-3	CSAERSATSTDTQYF	TGCAGTGCAGAGAGAAGCGCAACCTCCACAGATACGCAGTATTTT
many	NA	TRBV2	TRBJ1-6	CASSEFRNSPLHF	TGTGCCAGCAGTGAGTTCCGGAATTCACCCCTCCACTTT
once	TRBD2	TRBV28	TRBJ2-1	CASSFLSGRNEQFF	TGTGCCAGCAGTTTCTTAAGCGGGAGAAATGAGCAGTTCTTC
many	NA	TRBV27	TRBJ1-4	CASSPFGRVDNEKLFF	TGTGCCAGCAGTCCATTCGGACGGGTGGATAATGAAAAACTGTTTTTT
NA	NA	TRBV5-6	TRBJ2-7	CASSLRDTFLEQYF	TGTGCCAGCAGCTTACGGGACACCTTCCTAGAGCAGTACTTC
few	NA	TRBV5-5	TRBJ2-7	CASSSLNRGREQYF	TGTGCCAGCAGCTCCCTGAACCGGGGCCGGGAGCAGTACTTC
NA	TRBD1	TRBV19	TRBJ2-7	CASSPQQGAYEQYF	TGTGCCAGTAGTCCCCAACAGGGGGCCTACGAGCAGTACTTC
many	NA	TRBV29-1	TRBJ2-7	CSVEVGWAGDIHEQYF	TGCAGCGTTGAAGTTGGCTGGGCAGGGGATATTCACGAGCAGTACTTC
many	NA	TRBV2	TRBJ2-7	CASSEGQPRSYEQYF	TGTGCTAGCAGTGAAGGGCAGCCCCGCTCCTACGAGCAGTACTTC
NA	TRBD1	TRBV29-1	TRBJ1-4	CSVHGGGQINEKLFF	TGCAGCGTCCATGGAGGGGGCCAGATTAATGAAAAACTGTTTTTT
few	TRBD2	TRBV27	TRBJ2-7	CASSYIAGPSYEQYF	TGTGCCAGCAGTTACATAGCGGGCCCCTCCTACGAGCAGTACTTC
few	TRBD2	TRBV6-1	TRBJ2-7	CASHSSSGISYEQYF	TGTGCCAGCCATAGTTCTAGCGGGATCTCCTACGAGCAGTACTTC
NA	NA	TRBV2	TRBJ2-1	CASRSSTGPSSYNEQFF	TGTGCCAGCAGGTCCTCGACTGGACCCTCCTCCTACAATGAGCAGTTCTTC
few	NA	TRBV12-3/TRBV12-4	TRBJ1-6	CASSLNEAFHF	TGTGCCAGCAGCCTCAATGAGGCCTTCCACTTT
few	NA	TRBV6-1	TRBJ2-7	CASSERDFSYEQYF	TGTGCCAGCAGTGAAAGGGACTTCTCCTACGAGCAGTACTTC
once	NA	TRBV19	TRBJ2-2	CASYRGGNTGELFF	TGTGCCAGTTATAGAGGGGGAAACACCGGGGAGCTGTTTTTT
NA	NA	TRBV3-1	TRBJ1-1	CASSQRRVSEAFF	TGTGCCAGCAGCCAACGGAGAGTCTCTGAAGCTTTCTTT
few	NA	TRBV5-1	TRBJ1-1	CASSLVGGRMNTEAFF	TGCGCCAGCAGCTTGGTAGGGGGTAGGATGAACACTGAAGCTTTCTTT
few	TRBD2	TRBV6-5	TRBJ2-1	CASSYSGGLDSYNEQFF	TGTGCCAGCAGTTACTCGGGGGGACTAGACTCCTACAATGAGCAGTTCTTC
many	NA	TRBV2	TRBJ1-1	CASSEYGTNTEAFF	TGTGCCAGCAGTGAGTACGGAACGAACACTGAAGCTTTCTTT
few	NA	TRBV27	TRBJ2-7	CASSLGRGAAYEQYF	TGTGCCAGCAGTTTAGGCAGGGGGGCTGCCTACGAGCAGTACTTC
few	NA	TRBV10-3	TRBJ2-3	CAIRKTTSTDTQYF	TGTGCCATCAGGAAGACTACTTCCACAGATACGCAGTATTTT
few	TRBD1	TRBV5-4	TRBJ2-7	CASSFDVGQGAYEQYF	TGTGCCAGCAGCTTCGATGTCGGACAGGGGGCGTACGAGCAGTACTTC
NA	TRBD1	TRBV28	TRBJ1-2	CASSSRDRVKGYTF	TGTGCCAGCAGTTCCCGGGACAGGGTGAAGGGCTACACCTTC
NA	NA	TRBV5-4	TRBJ2-6	CASSPIPRTGANVLTF	TGTGCCAGCAGCCCTATTCCAAGGACGGGGGCCAACGTCCTGACTTTC
NA	TRBD1	TRBV7-2	TRBJ1-1	CASIEDDRGRTEAFF	TGTGCCAGCATCGAAGACGACAGGGGAAGGACTGAAGCTTTCTTT
many	NA	TRBV18	TRBJ2-5	CASSPPALGTQYF	TGTGCCAGCTCACCACCAGCCCTAGGGACCCAGTACTTC